This T cell receptor beta chain came from a study of PD-1 blockade in classical Hodgkin lymphoma. Turning to the study itself: Patients were administered nivolumab (3 mg/kg intravenously) every 2 weeks.

As for this clone: What it binds is unknown.

General study results and limits: CD4+ TCR diversity climbed significantly by C4D1, unlike CD8+ TCR diversity. Similar baseline diversity was found in complete responders and newly diagnosed patients. Reasons behind the repertoire differences stay unclear, perhaps disease activity or earlier therapy.

Brentuximab vedotin exposure varied among the patients, all of whom had relapsed after autologous stem cell transplantation. The V gene end was trimmed by 5 bases and the J gene end by 6 bases; junction bases not matched to a gene: 5. Germline assignment: CDR1 ENHRY and CDR2 SYGVKD. This CDR3 is 16 amino acids long. The assay was immunoSEQ multiplex PCR, and TCRdb's table has in-frame clones only and misses some. This table holds about 37,000 clones, about 79% found once. This TCR derives from a human donor with classical Hodgkin lymphoma. The sample in question was peripheral blood mononuclear cells (PBMCs), obtained at baseline. The chain combines TRBV10-3 with TRBJ1-6, with 12 nucleotides matching TRBD1. The CDR3 here is CAISPGTGGVNSPLHF. DNA of the CDR3: TGTGCCATCAGTCCCGGGACAGGGGGCGTTAATTCACCCCTCCACTTT.